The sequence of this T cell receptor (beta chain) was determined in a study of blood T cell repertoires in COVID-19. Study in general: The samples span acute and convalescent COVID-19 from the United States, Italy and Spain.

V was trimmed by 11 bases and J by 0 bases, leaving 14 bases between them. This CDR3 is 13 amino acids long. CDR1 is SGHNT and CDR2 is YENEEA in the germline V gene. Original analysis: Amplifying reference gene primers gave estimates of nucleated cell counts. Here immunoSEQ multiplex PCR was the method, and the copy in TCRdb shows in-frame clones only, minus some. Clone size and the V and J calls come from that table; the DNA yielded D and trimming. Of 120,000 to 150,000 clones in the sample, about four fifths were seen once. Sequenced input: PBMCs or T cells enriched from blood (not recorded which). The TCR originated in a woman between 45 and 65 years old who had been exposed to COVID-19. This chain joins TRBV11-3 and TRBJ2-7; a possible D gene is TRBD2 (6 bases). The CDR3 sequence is CAPGGTSSYEQYF. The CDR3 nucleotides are TGTGCCCCAGGAGGGACGAGCTCCTACGAGCAGTACTTC.